This paragraph reports one TCR beta chain. This entry belongs to a study of blood T cell repertoires in COVID-19. Study overall: PBMCs, B-cell-depleted T cells, or T cells were the source of the cDNA or gDNA that made up the material.

V lost 5 bases to trimming and J lost 0 bases; unmatched junction nucleotides: 3. The CDR3 runs to 15 residues. From germline, CDR1 is SGHTA and CDR2 FQGTGA. Sequenced by immunoSEQ multiplex PCR; TCRdb stores in-frame clones only, minus some. The sample yields 200,000 to 300,000 clones, 84% seen once. Sequences were obtained from peripheral blood. The sequence was collected from a woman in her thirties or forties who had recovered from COVID-19. The chain combines TRBV7-3 with TRBJ2-3, with TRBD2 matching 9 bases. CDR3 amino acids: CASSSSGGSTDTQYF. Written as DNA, the CDR3 is TGTGCCAGCAGCAGTAGCGGGGGAAGCACAGATACGCAGTATTTT. The variable domain in full, completed from reference TRBV7-3 and TRBJ2-3, reads GAGVSQTPSNKVTEKGKYVELRCDPISGHTALYWYRQSLGQGPEFLIYFQGTGAADDSGLPNDRFFAVRPEGSVSTLKIQRTERGDSAVYLCASSSSGGSTDTQYFGPGTRLTVL.